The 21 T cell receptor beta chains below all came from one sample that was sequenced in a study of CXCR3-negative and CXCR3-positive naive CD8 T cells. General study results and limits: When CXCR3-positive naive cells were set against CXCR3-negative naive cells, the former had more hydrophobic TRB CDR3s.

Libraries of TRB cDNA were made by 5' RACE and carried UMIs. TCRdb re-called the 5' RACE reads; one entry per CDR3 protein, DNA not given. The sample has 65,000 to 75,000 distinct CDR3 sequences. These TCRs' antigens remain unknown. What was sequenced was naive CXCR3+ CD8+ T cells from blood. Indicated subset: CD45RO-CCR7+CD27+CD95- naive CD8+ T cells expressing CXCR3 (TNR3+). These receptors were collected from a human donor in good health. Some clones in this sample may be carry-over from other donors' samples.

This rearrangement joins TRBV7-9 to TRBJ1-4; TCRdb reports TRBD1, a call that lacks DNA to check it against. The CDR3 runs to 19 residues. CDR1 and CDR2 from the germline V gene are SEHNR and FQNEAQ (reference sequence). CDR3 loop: CASRVHGGDHPATNEKLFF.

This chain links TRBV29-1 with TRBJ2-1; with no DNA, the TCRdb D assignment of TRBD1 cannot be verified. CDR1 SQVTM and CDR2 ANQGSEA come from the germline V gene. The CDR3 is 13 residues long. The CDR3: CSVEEGAGNEQFF.

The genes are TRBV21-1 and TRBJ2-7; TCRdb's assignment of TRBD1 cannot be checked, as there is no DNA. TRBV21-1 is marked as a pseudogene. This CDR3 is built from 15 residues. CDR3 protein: CASTKRGQKEGEQYF.

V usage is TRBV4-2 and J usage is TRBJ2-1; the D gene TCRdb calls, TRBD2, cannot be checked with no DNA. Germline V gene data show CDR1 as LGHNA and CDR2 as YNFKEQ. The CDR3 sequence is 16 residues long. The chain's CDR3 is CASSQETSGGYNEQFF.

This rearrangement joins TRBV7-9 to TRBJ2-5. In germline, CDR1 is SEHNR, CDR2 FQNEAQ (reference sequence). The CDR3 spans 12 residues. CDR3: CASSLLQETQYF.

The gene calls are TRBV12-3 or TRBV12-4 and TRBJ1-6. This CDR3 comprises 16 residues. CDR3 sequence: CASSLGGSSYNSPLHF.

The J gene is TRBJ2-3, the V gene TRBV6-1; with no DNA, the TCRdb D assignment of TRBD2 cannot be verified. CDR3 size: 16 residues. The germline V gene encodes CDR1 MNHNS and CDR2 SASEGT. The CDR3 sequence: CASTLSGGASADTQYF.

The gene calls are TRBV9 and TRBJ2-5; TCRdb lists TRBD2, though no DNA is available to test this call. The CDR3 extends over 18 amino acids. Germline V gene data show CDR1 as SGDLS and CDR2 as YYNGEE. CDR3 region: CASSVEGLAGGGQETQYF.

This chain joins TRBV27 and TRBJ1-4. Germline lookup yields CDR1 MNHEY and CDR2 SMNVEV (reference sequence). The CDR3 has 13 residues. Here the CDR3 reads CASSLGLNEKLFF.

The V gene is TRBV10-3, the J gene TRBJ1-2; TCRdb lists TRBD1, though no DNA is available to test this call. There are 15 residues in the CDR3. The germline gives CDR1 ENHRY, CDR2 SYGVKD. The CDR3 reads CAISEDRESVDGYTF.

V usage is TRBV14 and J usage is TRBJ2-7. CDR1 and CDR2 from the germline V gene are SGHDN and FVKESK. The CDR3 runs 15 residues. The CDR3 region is CASGVTGFLPYEQYF.

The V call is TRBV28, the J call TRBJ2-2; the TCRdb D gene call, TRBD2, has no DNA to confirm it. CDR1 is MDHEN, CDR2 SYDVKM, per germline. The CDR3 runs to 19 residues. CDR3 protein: CASSSAIGSGGALTGELFF.

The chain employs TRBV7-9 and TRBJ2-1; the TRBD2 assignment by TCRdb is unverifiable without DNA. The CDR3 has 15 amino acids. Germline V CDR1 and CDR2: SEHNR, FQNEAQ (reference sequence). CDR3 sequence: CASSLLAGGRYEQFF.

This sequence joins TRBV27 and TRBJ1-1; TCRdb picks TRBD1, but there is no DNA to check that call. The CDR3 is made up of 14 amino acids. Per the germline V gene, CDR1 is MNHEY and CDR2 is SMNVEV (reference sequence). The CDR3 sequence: CASGPPGKNTEAFF.

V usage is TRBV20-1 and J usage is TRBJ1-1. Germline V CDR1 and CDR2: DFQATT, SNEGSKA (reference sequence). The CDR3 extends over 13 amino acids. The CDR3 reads CSARGSSETEAFF.

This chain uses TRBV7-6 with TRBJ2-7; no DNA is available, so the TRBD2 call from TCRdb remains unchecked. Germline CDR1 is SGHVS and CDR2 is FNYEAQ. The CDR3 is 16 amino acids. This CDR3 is CASSLETSGTGYEQYF.

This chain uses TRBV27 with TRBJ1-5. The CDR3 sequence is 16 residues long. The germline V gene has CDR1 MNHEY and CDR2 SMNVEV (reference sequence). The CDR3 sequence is CASSLSGSYSNQPQHF.

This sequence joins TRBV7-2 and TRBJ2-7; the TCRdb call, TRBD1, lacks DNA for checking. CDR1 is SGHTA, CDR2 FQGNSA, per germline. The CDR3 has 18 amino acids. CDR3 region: CASSLVGTGTGPTYEQYF.

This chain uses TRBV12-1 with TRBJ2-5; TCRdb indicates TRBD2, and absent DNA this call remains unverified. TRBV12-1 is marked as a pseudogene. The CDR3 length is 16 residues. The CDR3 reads CASSDEGTSGQETQYF.

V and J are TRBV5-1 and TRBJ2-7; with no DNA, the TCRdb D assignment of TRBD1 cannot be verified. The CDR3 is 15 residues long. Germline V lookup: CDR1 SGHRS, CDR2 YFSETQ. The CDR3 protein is CASSLYRDFSYEQYF.

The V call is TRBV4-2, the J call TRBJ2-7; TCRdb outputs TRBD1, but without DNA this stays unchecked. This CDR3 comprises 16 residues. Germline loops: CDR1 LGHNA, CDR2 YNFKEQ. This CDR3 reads CASSQEHRGVSYEQYF.